The T cell receptor (beta chain) described here comes from a study of shared clonotypes between healthy human individuals. Naive CD8 cells, CD45RO-negative and positively selected for CCR7, excluded terminally differentiated effector memory CD45RA+ cells. Germline V gene lookup returns CDR1 MNHEY and CDR2 SVGAGI. The J segment lost 3 bases and the V segment lost 1 base, leaving 1 base of the junction unmatched. The CDR3 length is 14 residues. The protocol was immunoSEQ multiplex PCR, while the TCRdb copy is restricted to in-frame clones and leaves out a portion. Among over 800,000 clones listed, nearly 95% were seen once.

Sequenced material: naive CD8+ T cells sorted from blood. V and J are TRBV6-5 and TRBJ2-7; TRBD1 matches 9 bases. This receptor was identified in a man younger than 40 in good health. The CDR3 here is CASSYLGQGYEQYF. The CDR3 bases are TGTGCCAGCAGTTACTTGGGACAGGGCTACGAGCAGTACTTC.